This is a list of T cell receptor beta chains from one sample in a study of blood T cell repertoires in COVID-19. Profiling relied on immunoSEQ multiplex PCR, and the TCRdb table lists in-frame clones only, not all of them. Of roughly 220,000 clones listed, roughly 84% were seen once; the top ten hold more than 1.2%. Sequenced material: peripheral blood. The receptor set was obtained from a woman aged 40 to 49 who had recovered from COVID-19. Both conserved end residues are part of each CDR3. A D gene is named only where the DNA matches it firmly. The listing skips clone size in some rows; elsewhere it reads once, few, many or a size class.

d_gene | j_gene | abundance | v_gene | CDR3nt | CDR3aa
- | TRBJ2-3 | - | TRBV30 | TGTGCCTGGAGTGCGAGATATAGCACAGATACGCAGTATTTT | CAWSARYSTDTQYF
TRBD1 | TRBJ1-1 | - | TRBV12-5 | TGTGCTAGTGGTTTGGGAGCCGGGACAGGAGGGACTGAAGCTTTCTTT | CASGLGAGTGGTEAFF
TRBD1 | TRBJ1-2 | - | TRBV5-5 | TGTGCCAGCAGCTTGGGCGGCACAGGGGGAAGTTATGGCTACACCTTC | CASSLGGTGGSYGYTF
- | TRBJ2-2 | - | TRBV7-9 | TGTGCCAGCAGCAACACTAAAGAAAGAGACACCGGGGAGCTGTTTTTT | CASSNTKERDTGELFF
TRBD1 | TRBJ1-2 | once | TRBV5-6 | TGTGCCAGCAGCCACCCGGCGACGGGACAGGGGGCGCTCGGCTACACCTTC | CASSHPATGQGALGYTF
- | TRBJ2-7 | - | TRBV5-1 | TGCGCCAGCAAGCCAATAGGTCTAGCCTACGAGCAGTACTTC | CASKPIGLAYEQYF
- | TRBJ2-7 | - | TRBV7-8 | TGTGCCAGCAGCTTAGCACAGCCCGTTGGATACGAGCAGTACTTC | CASSLAQPVGYEQYF
- | TRBJ1-2 | - | TRBV5-1 | TGCGCCAGCAGCTCTGCGGGATGGGGTGGCTACACCTTC | CASSSAGWGGYTF
- | TRBJ1-1 | - | TRBV11-3 | TGTGCCAGCAGCTTACGGCCCAGGGAGGGAACTGAAGCTTTCTTT | CASSLRPREGTEAFF
TRBD1 | TRBJ1-5 | few | TRBV6-1 | TGTGCCAGCAGTGAGGACAGGGGGCGCGGGAATCAGCCCCAGCATTTT | CASSEDRGRGNQPQHF
- | TRBJ2-5 | - | TRBV11-2 | TGTGCCAGCAGCTTATCCAGGCTTCAAGAGACCCAGTACTTC | CASSLSRLQETQYF
TRBD1 | TRBJ1-6 | - | TRBV19 | TGTGCCAGTAGTATAGGACAGGGGAGAAATTCACCCCTCCACTTT | CASSIGQGRNSPLHF
TRBD1 | TRBJ2-7 | - | TRBV28 | TGTGCCAGCCATGGGACAGTCTACGAGCAGTACTTC | CASHGTVYEQYF
- | TRBJ2-3 | - | TRBV6-8 | TGTGCCAGCAGAACAGGGAGTAGTAAGGCAGATACGCAGTATTTT | CASRTGSSKADTQYF
- | TRBJ1-2 | - | TRBV12-3/TRBV12-4 | TGTGCCAGTTCGGGGTACAGTAACTATGGCTACACCTTC | CASSGYSNYGYTF
- | TRBJ2-7 | - | TRBV6-2/TRBV6-3 | TGTGCCAGCAGTTACTCCTATTCCTACGAGCAGTACTTC | CASSYSYSYEQYF
TRBD1 | TRBJ2-5 | - | TRBV7-2 | TGTGCCAGCAGCTTAGTAGGGGGCGGCCAAGAGACCCAGTACTTC | CASSLVGGGQETQYF
TRBD2 | TRBJ2-7 | few | TRBV3-1/TRBV3-2 | TGTGCCAGCAGCCAAGCGGCTAGCGGGGGGGACGAGCAGTACTTC | CASSQAASGGDEQYF
- | TRBJ2-7 | once | TRBV5-1 | TGCGCCAGCAGGATACAGGAAAACTCCTACGAGCAGTACTTC | CASRIQENSYEQYF
- | TRBJ1-5 | - | TRBV6-2/TRBV6-3 | TGTGCCAGCAGTTATCAGGGCGAAATAAATCAGCCCCAGCATTTT | CASSYQGEINQPQHF
TRBD1 | TRBJ1-4 | - | TRBV9 | TGTGCCAGCAGCGATACAGGGACAGGGGGTGAAAAACTGTTTTTT | CASSDTGTGGEKLFF
- | TRBJ1-1 | - | TRBV3-1/TRBV3-2 | TGTGCCAGCAGCCTCGCCAGGACAGCGAACACTGAAGCTTTCTTT | CASSLARTANTEAFF
TRBD2 | TRBJ2-5 | - | TRBV5-4 | TGTGCCAGCAGCCCCCCGAGCGGGGAGGGGGAGACCCAGTACTTC | CASSPPSGEGETQYF
- | TRBJ1-1 | once | TRBV25-1 | TGTGCCAGCAGGTTAGCAGGGGCAGCTTTCTTT | CASRLAGAAFF
- | TRBJ2-1 | - | TRBV5-4 | TGTGCCAGCAGCCTTGGAGTGGCTGAGGTGTTCTTC | CASSLGVAEVFF
- | TRBJ1-1 | - | TRBV18 | TGTGCCAGCTCACCTATGGACGGACTCACTGAAGCTTTCTTT | CASSPMDGLTEAFF
- | TRBJ1-6 | - | TRBV5-1 | TGCGCCAGCAGCTTGGGTGTCGGGTCTAATTCACCCCTCCACTTT | CASSLGVGSNSPLHF
- | TRBJ2-5 | - | TRBV7-8 | TGTGCCAGCAGCTTCCCGAAAACCGGGACCCTACAGGAGGGGACCCAGTACTTC | CASSFPKTGTLQEGTQYF
TRBD1 | TRBJ1-3 | - | TRBV7-2 | TGTGCCAGCAGCTCCGTCACAGGGGCATTCTCTGGAAACACCATATATTTT | CASSSVTGAFSGNTIYF
- | TRBJ2-1 | - | TRBV29-1 | TGCAGCGTTTCTTTCGGACTTTCCTTAAATGAGCAGTTCTTC | CSVSFGLSLNEQFF
- | TRBJ1-2 | - | TRBV9 | TGTGCCAGCAGCGTAGGGGGGGTTGTTGGCTACACCTTC | CASSVGGVVGYTF